This T cell receptor beta chain was sequenced during a study of cytomegalovirus exposure and HLA in healthy donors. In the case of this clone: The antigen is not known.

With 1 base clipped from V and 7 bases from J, the junction kept 11 bases outside the gene matches. Germline V lookup: CDR1 LGHNA, CDR2 YNFKEQ. This CDR3 is 16 amino acids long. Regarding the study as a whole: The study had only CMV serostatus as immune exposure information. TCR beta chain V- and J-gene trimming was linked, in a later analysis, to a missense variant in DCLRE1C. Segments of the TCR beta V type were, in most cases, productive about 87% or about 30% of the time in an earlier analysis.

Use of 60 Vbeta and 13 Jbeta primers characterized the PCR. The table came from immunoSEQ multiplex PCR; TCRdb's copy has only in-frame clones and leaves some out. The data show 180,000 or so clones, around 80% seen once. The receptor comes from a woman in her twenties or thirties in good health and CMV-seropositive. Sample: PBMCs. The V gene is TRBV4-2, the J gene TRBJ2-7; the match to TRBD2 covers 9 bases. CDR3 DNA: TGTGCCAGCAGCCAAGGGACTTTAGCGGGGGCGGGGGAGCAGTACTTC. Its protein is CASSQGTLAGAGEQYF.